This TCR beta chain was sequenced for a study of shared clonotypes between healthy human individuals. Study-level information: Each donor had three CD4 naive, three CD4 memory, two CD8 naive and one CD8 memory plate.

This clone occurred once. What it recognizes is unknown. Under the authors' procedure: Because ImmunoSEQ provided only junction sequences with no quality scores, the filtering differed. Profiling relied on immunoSEQ multiplex PCR, and the TCRdb table lists in-frame clones only, not all of them. V and J calls and clone size come straight from that table; D and trimming were deduced from the DNA. Of approximately 2.5 million clones in the sample, just over 90% were seen once. Study results and caveats: What limited the represented genetic and exposure-history diversity was the small number of donors. The four-donor shared clonotypes exceeded non-shared clonotypes in generation probability, with non-shared ones scoring lower.

Trimming took off 5 bases at V and 6 bases at J, with 22 bases between the two ends. Germline assignment: CDR1 LNHDA and CDR2 SQIVND (reference sequence). The CDR3 runs to 17 residues. This chain links TRBV19 with TRBJ2-2, with a possible D match to TRBD2 (6 bases). Specimen: naive CD4+ T cells sorted from blood. Documented subset: CD45RA+ positively selected. The receptor was isolated from a man aged 18 to 30 in good health. The CDR3 is CASSVNPRLGLAGELFF. The DNA for the CDR3 is TGTGCCAGTAGTGTGAACCCTCGACTAGGGCTGGCCGGGGAGCTGTTTTTT.